The clone carrying this T cell receptor (beta chain) appeared a few times. V lost 4 bases, J lost 0 bases, and 10 bases lay in between. Germline CDR1 SEHNR, CDR2 FQNEAQ (reference sequence). The CDR3 consists of 15 residues. The data stem from a study of blood T cells in healthy people across ages. PCR was performed a second time for roughly 7 to 12 cycles using a sample-barcoded 5' primer and a J-beta primer mix. MiXCR was run by TCRdb on the 5' RACE reads, yielding one entry per CDR3 protein. This sample has about 780,000 distinct CDR3 sequences, with 62% found just once. This TCR derives from a man aged 25-40 years in good health. The chain is built from TRBV7-9 and TRBJ2-4; D may be TRBD1 (6 bases). The sample taken for sequencing was blood. The CDR3 DNA is TGTGCCAGCAGCTCACAGGGCTTAGCCAAAAACATTCAGTACTTC. It encodes CASSSQGLAKNIQYF.